These T cell receptor beta chains were read from a single sample in a study of a mutant IDH1 vaccine in newly diagnosed glioma. Libraries were prepared by immunoSEQ multiplex PCR; TCRdb keeps only in-frame clonotypes and omits some of them. This table holds roughly 70,000 clones, 70% to 90% found once. The material sequenced was PBMCs, taken from a glioma patient treated with radiotherapy, temozolomide or both. These receptors all come from a man aged 25-45 years with glioma. The CDR3 runs from the conserved cysteine through the conserved F or W.

v_call | cdr3_aa
TRBV19 | CASTFGGGAGYGYTF
TRBV6-5 | CASSLEGRLYNSPLHF
TRBV14 | CASSPASFPYEQYF
TRBV29-1 | CSGVGQTYNEQFF
TRBV29-1 | CSVARSRTGGTSTEAFF
TRBV5-6 | CASSPGQGSSYNEQFF
TRBV28 | CASSLEGTGTETQYF
TRBV5-1 | CASSLSGYGNQPQHF
TRBV6-6 | CASSYLTGDYGYTF
TRBV7-9 | CASNPGGGMDGYTF
TRBV19 | CASRTGVSNQPQHF
TRBV2 | CASSGASTDTQYF
TRBV19 | CASSMRTTGGGPQHF
TRBV7-8 | CASSLGKRTGGNQPQHF
TRBV19 | CASSIAHGSPLHF
TRBV27 | CASSFGRRQGVETQYF
TRBV7-9 | CASRDGRYYGYTF
TRBV18 | CASSPPGQAKSYTF
TRBV6-1 | CASSESGNSPLHF
TRBV2 | CASRTGGDGEQYF
TRBV2 | CASSEWTESNQPQHF
TRBV4-2 | CASSPKISLGGELFF
TRBV5-4 | CASSQDRINEKLFF
TRBV13 | CASSLGWMVSGGGIQYF
TRBV6-6 | CASRLDTGGDAEAFF
TRBV6-5 | CASRRGQAYEQYF
TRBV29-1 | CSVARPLMMNTEAFF
TRBV7-9 | CASSGNPTGASSYEQYF
TRBV19 | CASSMQGVDGYTF
TRBV5-4 | CASSRGRGNSNEQFF
TRBV5-5 | CASRRTGGMNTEAFF
TRBV7-6 | CASSAYRGPNTEAFF
TRBV18 | CASSPQETQYF
TRBV27 | CASRVGSASEKLFF
TRBV7-9 | CASSLALGVATNEKLFF
TRBV5-6 | CASSLEQGRIAYEQYF
TRBV19 | CASTMNTEAFF
TRBV6-1 | CASSEFLTPFRGTIYF
TRBV5-6 | CASSLNYNSGNTIYF
TRBV4-1 | CASSQTTGTGGGYTF
TRBV19 | CASTPGTGSYEQYF
TRBV28 | CASGRRNTIYF
TRBV10-2 | CASSHREAYNSPLHF
TRBV2 | CASSGTLLNTEAFF
TRBV6-1 | CASSRTGGMNTEAFF
TRBV19 | CASSITHRGDYEQYF
TRBV28 | CASSSIGFQLSYEQYF